The T cell receptor (beta chain) under discussion was sequenced for a study of cytomegalovirus exposure and HLA in healthy donors. Study information: For the roughly 400 genotyped donors, 75% to 90% fell within the Caucasian-associated ancestry cluster.

This CDR3 contains 14 residues. V lost 2 bases and J 4 bases, leaving 11 bases between the germline ends. From germline, CDR1 is SEHNR and CDR2 FQNEAQ (reference sequence). PCR employed 60 Vbeta and 13 Jbeta primers. TCRdb's copy holds only in-frame clones and misses some; the assay was immunoSEQ multiplex PCR. The data contain roughly 200,000 clones, about four fifths of them seen just once; the ten biggest clones take up over 1.5%. The genes are TRBV7-9 and TRBJ1-2; TRBD1 might be the D (5 bases). Sequencing was done on a sample of PBMCs. The TCR sequence derives from a man aged 45-65 years in good health and CMV-seronegative. As DNA, the CDR3 is TGTGCCAGCAGCTTACCAGTCGACAGCTATGGCTACACCTTC. Protein: CASSLPVDSYGYTF.